The present T cell receptor (beta chain) was sequenced within a study of PD-L1 blockade in urothelial cancer. Study-level information: Blood was subjected to analysis at 3 weeks (second dose) and 6 weeks following treatment start. Typically, measured as a median, blood samples had approximately 130,000 T cells.

Time point denoted: peripheral blood 6 weeks after treatment start. Locally advanced or metastatic urothelial carcinoma affected the patients. CDR1 and CDR2 (germline): MNHEY, SVGAGI. V shed 5 bases, J shed 7 bases, and the junction held 11 bases outside the gene matches. The CDR3 consists of 15 residues. Every PCR got spiked synthetic TCR analog templates. TCRdb keeps only in-frame clones here, not all; method: immunoSEQ multiplex PCR. This table holds roughly 120,000 clones, about 89% found once. The source material was PBMCs, sampled around atezolizumab (anti-PD-L1) treatment. This receptor was identified in a man between 60 and 75 years old with urothelial cancer. The chain combines TRBV6-5 with TRBJ2-7; 10 nucleotides match TRBD1. Here the CDR3 reads CASSNRQGAYGEQYF. The CDR3 DNA follows: TGTGCCAGCAGTAATCGACAGGGGGCCTATGGAGAGCAGTACTTC.